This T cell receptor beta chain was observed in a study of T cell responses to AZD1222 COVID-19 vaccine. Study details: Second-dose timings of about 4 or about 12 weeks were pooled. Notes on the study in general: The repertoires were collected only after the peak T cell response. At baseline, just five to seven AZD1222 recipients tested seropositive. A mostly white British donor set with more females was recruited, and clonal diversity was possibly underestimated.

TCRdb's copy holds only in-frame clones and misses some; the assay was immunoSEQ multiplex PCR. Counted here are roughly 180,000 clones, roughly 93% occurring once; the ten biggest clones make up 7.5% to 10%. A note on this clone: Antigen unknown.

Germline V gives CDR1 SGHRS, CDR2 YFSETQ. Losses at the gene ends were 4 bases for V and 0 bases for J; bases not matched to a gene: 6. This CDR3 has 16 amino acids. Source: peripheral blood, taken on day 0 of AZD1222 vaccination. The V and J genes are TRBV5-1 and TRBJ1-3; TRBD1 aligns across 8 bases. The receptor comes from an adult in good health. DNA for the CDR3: TGCGCCAGCAGCCTCGACAGGGGAGGCTCTGGAAACACCATATATTTT. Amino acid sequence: CASSLDRGGSGNTIYF.